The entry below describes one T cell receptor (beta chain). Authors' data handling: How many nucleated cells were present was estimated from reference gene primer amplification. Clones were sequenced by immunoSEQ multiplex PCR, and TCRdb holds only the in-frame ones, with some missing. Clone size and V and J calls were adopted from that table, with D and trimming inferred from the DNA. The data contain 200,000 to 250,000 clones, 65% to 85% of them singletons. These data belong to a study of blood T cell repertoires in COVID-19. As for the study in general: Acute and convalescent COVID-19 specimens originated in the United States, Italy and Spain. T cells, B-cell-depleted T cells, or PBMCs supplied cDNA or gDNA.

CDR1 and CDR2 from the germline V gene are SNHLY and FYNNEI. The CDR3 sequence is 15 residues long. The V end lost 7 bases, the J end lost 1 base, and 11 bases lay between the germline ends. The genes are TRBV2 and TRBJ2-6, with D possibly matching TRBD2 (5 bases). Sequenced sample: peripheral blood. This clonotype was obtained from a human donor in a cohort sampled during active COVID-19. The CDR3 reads CASTSRTSGANVLTF. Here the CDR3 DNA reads TGTGCCAGCACCAGTAGGACTTCTGGGGCCAACGTCCTGACTTTC.